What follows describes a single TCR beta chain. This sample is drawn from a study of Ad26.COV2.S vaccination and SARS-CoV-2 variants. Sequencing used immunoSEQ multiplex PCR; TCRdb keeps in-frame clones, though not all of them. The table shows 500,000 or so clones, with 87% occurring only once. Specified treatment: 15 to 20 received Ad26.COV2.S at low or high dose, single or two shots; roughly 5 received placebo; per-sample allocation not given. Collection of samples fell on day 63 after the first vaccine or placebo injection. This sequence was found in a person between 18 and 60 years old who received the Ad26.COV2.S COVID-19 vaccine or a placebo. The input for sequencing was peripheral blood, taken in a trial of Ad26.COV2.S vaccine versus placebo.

The DNA of the CDR3 is TGTGCCAGCAGATTCGGACTAGCGGGATTCAGTGCAGATACGCAGTATTTT. Protein sequence: CASRFGLAGFSADTQYF. The chain combines TRBV2 with TRBJ2-3; TRBD2 aligns across 12 bases. Germline assignment: CDR1 SNHLY and CDR2 FYNNEI. The V gene end was trimmed by 6 bases and the J gene end by 4 bases; junction bases not matched to a gene: 11. The CDR3 contains 17 residues.